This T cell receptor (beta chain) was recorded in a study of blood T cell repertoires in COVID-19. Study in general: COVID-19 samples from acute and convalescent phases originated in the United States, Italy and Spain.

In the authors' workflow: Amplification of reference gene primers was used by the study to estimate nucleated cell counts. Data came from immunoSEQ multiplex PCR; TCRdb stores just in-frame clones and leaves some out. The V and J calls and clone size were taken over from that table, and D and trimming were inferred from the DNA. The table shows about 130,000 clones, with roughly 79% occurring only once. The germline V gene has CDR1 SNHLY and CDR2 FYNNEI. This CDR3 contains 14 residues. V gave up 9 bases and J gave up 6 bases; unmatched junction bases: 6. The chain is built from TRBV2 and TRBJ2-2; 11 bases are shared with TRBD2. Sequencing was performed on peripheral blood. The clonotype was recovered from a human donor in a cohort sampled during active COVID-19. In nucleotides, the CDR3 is TGTGCCAGTTTGGCTAGCGGGGGGCCCGGGGAGCTGTTTTTT. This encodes CASLASGGPGELFF.